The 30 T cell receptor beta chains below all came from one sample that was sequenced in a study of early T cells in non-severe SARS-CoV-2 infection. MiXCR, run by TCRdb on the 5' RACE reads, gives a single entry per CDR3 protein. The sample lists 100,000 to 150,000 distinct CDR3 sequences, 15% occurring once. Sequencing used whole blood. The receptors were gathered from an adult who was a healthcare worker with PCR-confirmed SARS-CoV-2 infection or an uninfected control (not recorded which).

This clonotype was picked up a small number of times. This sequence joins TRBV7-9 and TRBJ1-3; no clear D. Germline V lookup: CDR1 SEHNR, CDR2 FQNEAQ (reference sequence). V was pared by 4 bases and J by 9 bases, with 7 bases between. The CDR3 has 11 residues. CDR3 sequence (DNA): TGTGCCAGCAGCTGGGCAGGCACCATATATTTT. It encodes CASSWAGTIYF. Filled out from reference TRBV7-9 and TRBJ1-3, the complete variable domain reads DTGVSQNPRHKITKRGQNVTFRCDPISEHNRLYWYRQTLGQGPEFLTYFQNEAQLEKSRLLSDRFSAERPKGSFSTLEIQRTEQGDSAMYLCASSWAGTIYFGEGSWLTVV.

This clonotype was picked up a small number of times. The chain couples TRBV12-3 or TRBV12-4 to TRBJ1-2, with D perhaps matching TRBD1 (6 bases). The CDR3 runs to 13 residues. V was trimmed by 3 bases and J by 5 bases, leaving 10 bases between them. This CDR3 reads CASSFARGYGYTF. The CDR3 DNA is TGTGCCAGCAGTTTTGCCAGGGGATATGGCTACACCTTC.

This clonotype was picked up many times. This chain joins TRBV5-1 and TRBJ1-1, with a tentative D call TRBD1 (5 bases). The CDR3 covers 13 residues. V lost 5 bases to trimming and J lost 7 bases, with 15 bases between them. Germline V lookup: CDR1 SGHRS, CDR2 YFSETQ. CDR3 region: CASRIVPGREAFF. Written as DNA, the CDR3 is TGCGCCAGCAGGATCGTACCGGGGCGTGAAGCTTTCTTT.

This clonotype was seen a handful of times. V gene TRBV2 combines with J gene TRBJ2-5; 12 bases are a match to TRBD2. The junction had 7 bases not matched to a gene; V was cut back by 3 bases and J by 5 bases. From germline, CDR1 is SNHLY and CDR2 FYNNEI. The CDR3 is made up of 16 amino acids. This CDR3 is CASSDSMTSGGETQYF. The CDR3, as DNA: TGTGCCAGCAGTGATTCCATGACTAGCGGGGGTGAGACCCAGTACTTC.

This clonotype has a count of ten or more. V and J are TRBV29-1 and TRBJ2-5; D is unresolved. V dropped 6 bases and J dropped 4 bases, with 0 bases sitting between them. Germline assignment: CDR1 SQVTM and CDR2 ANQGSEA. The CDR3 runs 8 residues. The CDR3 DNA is TGCAGCGTAGAGACCCAGTACTTC. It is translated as CSVETQYF.

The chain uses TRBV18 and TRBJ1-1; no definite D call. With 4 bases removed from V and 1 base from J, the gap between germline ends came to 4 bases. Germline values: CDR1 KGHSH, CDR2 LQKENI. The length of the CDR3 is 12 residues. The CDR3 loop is CASSRQNTEAFF. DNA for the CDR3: TGTGCCAGCTCACGACAGAACACTGAAGCTTTCTTT.

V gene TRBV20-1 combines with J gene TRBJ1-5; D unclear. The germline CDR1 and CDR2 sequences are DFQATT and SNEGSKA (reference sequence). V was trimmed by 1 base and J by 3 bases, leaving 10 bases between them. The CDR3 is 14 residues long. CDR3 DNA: TGCAGTGCTAGAGTAGGGCAGTACAATCAGCCCCAGCATTTT. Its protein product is CSARVGQYNQPQHF.

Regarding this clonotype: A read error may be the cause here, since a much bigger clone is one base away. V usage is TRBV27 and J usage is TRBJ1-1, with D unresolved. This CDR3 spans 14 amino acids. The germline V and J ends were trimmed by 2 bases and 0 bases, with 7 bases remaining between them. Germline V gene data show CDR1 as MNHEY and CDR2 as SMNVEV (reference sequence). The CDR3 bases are TGTGCCAGCAGTTTAGGGCTGCTGAACACTGAAGCTTTCTTT. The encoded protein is CASSLGLLNTEAFF.

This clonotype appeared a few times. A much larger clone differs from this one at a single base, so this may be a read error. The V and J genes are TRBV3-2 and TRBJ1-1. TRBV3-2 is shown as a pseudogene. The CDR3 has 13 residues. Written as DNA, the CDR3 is TGTGCCAGCAGCCAAACAGTGAACACTGAAGCTTTCTTT. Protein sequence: CASSQTVNTEAFF.

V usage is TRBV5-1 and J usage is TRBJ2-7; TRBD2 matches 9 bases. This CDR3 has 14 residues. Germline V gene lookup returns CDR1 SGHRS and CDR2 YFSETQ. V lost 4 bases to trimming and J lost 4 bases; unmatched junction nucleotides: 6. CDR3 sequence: CASSTASGDYEQYF. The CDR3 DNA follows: TGCGCCAGCAGCACCGCTAGCGGGGATTACGAGCAGTACTTC.

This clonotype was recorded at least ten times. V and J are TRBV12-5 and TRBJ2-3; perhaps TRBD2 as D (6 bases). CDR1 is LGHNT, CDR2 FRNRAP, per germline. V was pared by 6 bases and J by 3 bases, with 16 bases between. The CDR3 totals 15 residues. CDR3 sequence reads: CASGEDQGGTDTQYF. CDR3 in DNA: TGTGCTAGTGGCGAAGATCAGGGAGGTACAGATACGCAGTATTTT.

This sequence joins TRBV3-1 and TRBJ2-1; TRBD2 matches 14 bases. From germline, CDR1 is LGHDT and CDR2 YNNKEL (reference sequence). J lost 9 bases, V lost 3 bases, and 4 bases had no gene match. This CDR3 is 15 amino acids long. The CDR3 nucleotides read TGTGCCAGCAGCCAGACTAGCGGGGGGGCCGGTGAGCAGTTCTTC. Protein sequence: CASSQTSGGAGEQFF.

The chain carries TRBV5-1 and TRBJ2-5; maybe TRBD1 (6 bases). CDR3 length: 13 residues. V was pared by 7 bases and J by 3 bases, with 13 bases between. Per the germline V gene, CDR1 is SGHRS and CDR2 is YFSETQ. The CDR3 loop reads CASSTPGEETQYF. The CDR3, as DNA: TGCGCCAGCTCGACTCCAGGGGAAGAGACCCAGTACTTC. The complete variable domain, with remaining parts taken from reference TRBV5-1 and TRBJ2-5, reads KAGVTQTPRYLIKTRGQQVTLSCSPISGHRSVSWYQQTPGQGLQFLFEYFSETQRNKGNFPGRFSGRQFSNSRSEMNVSTLELGDSALYLCASSTPGEETQYFGPGTRLLVL.

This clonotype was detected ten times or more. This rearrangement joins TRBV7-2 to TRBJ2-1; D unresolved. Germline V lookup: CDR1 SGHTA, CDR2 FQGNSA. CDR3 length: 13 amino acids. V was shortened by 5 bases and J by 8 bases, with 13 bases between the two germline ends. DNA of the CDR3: TGTGCCAGCAGCCTCGGGTGGTGGGATGAGCAGTTCTTC. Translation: CASSLGWWDEQFF.

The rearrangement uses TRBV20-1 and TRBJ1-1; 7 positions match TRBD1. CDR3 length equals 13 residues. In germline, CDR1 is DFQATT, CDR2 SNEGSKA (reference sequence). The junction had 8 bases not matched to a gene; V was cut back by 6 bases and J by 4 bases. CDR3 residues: CSARGQSGTEAFF. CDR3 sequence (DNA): TGCAGTGCGCGGGGACAGAGTGGCACTGAAGCTTTCTTT.

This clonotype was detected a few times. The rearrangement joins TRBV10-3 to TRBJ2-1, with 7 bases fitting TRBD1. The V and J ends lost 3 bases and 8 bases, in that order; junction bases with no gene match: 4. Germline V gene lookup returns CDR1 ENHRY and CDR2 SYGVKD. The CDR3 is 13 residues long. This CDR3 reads CAISEEGGHEQFF. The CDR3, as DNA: TGTGCCATCAGTGAAGAAGGGGGCCATGAGCAGTTCTTC.

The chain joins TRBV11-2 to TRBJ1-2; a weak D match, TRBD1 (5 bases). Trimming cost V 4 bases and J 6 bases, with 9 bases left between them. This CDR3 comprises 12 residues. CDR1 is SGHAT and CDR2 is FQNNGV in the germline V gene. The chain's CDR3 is CASSYAGNGYTF. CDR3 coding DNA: TGTGCCAGCAGCTACGCAGGGAATGGCTACACCTTC. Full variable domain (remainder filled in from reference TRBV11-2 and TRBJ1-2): EAGVAQSPRYKIIEKRQSVAFWCNPISGHATLYWYQQILGQGPKLLIQFQNNGVVDDSQLPKDRFSAERLKGVDSTLKIQPAKLEDSAVYLCASSYAGNGYTFGSGTRLTVV.

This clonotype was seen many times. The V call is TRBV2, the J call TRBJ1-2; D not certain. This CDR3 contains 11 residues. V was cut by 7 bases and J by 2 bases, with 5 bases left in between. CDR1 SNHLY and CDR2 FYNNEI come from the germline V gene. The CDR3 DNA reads TGTGCCAGCACTAAGAACTATGGCTACACCTTC. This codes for CASTKNYGYTF. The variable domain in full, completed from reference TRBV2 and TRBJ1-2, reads EPEVTQTPSHQVTQMGQEVILRCVPISNHLYFYWYRQILGQKVEFLVSFYNNEISEKSEIFDDQFSVERPDGSNFTLKIRSTKLEDSAMYFCASTKNYGYTFGSGTRLTVV.

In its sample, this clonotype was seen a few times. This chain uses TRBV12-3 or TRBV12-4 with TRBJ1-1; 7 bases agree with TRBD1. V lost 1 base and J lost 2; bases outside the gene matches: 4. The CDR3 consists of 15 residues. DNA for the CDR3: TGTGCCAGCAGTTTAGAGACAGGGATCAACACTGAAGCTTTCTTT. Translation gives CASSLETGINTEAFF.

This CDR3 is CASSQDEKRVWNEQFF. CDR3 coding DNA: TGTGCCAGCAGCCAAGATGAAAAGAGGGTGTGGAATGAGCAGTTCTTC. The J gene is TRBJ2-1, the V gene TRBV4-2; TRBD2 is a possible D gene (5 bases). This CDR3 is built from 16 residues. The germline CDR1 and CDR2 sequences are LGHNA and YNFKEQ. Trimming shortened V by 0 bases and J by 7 bases, and 16 bases separated the two germline ends.

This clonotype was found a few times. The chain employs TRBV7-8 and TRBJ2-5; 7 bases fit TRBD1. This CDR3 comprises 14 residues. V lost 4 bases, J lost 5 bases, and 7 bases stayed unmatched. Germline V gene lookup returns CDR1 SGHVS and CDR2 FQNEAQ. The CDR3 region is CASSSRTGWETQYF. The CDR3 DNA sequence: TGTGCCAGCAGCTCTCGGACAGGTTGGGAGACCCAGTACTTC.

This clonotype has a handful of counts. CDR3 loop: CASSTRDSYGYTF. The CDR3 nucleotides are TGTGCCAGCAGCACCCGGGACAGCTACGGCTACACCTTC. The chain employs TRBV3-1 and TRBJ1-2; 7 positions match TRBD1. CDR1 LGHDT and CDR2 YNNKEL come from the germline V gene (reference sequence). Losses at the gene ends were 5 bases for V and 8 bases for J; bases not matched to a gene: 8. CDR3 size: 13 residues.

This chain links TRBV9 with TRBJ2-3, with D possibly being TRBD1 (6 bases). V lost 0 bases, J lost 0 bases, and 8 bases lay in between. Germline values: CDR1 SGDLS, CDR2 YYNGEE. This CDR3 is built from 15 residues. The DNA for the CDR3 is TGTGCCAGCAGCGTAGGACAGGCTAGCACAGATACGCAGTATTTT. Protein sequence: CASSVGQASTDTQYF.

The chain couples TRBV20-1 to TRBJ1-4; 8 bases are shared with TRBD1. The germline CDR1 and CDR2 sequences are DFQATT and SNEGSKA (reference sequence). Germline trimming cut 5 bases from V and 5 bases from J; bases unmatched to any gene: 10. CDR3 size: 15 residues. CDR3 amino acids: CSASPSTGANEKLFF. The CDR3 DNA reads TGCAGTGCTTCCCCATCGACAGGGGCGAATGAAAAACTGTTTTTT.

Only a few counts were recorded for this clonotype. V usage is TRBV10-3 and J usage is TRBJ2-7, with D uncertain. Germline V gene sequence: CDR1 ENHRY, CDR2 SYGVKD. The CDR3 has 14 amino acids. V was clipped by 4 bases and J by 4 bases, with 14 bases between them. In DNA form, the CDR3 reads TGTGCCATCAGTGGTGGGCCGAGTGGGTACGAGCAGTACTTC. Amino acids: CAISGGPSGYEQYF.

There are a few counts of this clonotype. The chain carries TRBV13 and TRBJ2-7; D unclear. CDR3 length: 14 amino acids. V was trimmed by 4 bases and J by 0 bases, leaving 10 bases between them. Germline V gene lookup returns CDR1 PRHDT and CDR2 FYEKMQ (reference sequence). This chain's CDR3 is CASSSLGLSYEQYF. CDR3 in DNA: TGTGCCAGCAGCTCTCTGGGCCTCTCCTACGAGCAGTACTTC.

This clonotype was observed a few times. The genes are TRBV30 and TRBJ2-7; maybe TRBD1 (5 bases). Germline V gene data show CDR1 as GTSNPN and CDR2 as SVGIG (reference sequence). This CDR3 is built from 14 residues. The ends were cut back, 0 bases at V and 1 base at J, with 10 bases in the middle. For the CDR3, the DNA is TGTGCCTGGAGTGTAGGGGTCGGATCCTACGAGCAGTACTTC. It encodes CAWSVGVGSYEQYF.

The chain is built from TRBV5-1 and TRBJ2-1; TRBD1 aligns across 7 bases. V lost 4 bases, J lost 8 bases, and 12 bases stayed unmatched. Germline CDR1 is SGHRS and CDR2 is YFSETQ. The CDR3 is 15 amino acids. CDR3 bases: TGCGCCAGCAGCACAGGGGCCCAGTCGTGGGATGAGCAGTTCTTC. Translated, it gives CASSTGAQSWDEQFF.

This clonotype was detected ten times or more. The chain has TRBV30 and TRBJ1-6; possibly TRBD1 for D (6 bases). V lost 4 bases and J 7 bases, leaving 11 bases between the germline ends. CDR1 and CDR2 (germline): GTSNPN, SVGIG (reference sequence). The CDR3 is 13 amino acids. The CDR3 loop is CAWIRDTNSPLHF. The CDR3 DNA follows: TGTGCCTGGATCCGGGACACAAATTCACCCCTCCACTTT.

The DNA of the CDR3 is TGTGCCAGCAGCCAAGAGGACCGATCAACCTACGAGCAGTACTTC. Its translation is CASSQEDRSTYEQYF. The gene calls are TRBV4-2 and TRBJ2-7; no clear D. This CDR3 region has 15 residues. With 0 bases removed from V and 2 bases from J, the gap between germline ends came to 11 bases. Germline V lookup: CDR1 LGHNA, CDR2 YNFKEQ.